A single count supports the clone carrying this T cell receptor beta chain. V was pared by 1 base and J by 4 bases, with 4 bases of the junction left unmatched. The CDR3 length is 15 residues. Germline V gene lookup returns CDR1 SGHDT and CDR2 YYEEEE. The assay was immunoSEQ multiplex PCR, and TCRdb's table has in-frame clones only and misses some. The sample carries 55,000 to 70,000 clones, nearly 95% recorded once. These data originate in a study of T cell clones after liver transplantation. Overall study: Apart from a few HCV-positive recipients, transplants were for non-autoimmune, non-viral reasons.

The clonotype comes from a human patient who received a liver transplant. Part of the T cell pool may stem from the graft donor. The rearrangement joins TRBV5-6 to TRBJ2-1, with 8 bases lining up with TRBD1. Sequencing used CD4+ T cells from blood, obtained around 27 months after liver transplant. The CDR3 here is CASSLSWDRYNEQFF. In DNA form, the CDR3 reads TGTGCCAGCAGCTTGAGCTGGGACAGGTACAATGAGCAGTTCTTC.